The TCR beta chain under discussion was sequenced for a study of T cell responses to AZD1222 COVID-19 vaccine. The CDR3 covers 15 residues. Per germline, CDR1 SGHTA and CDR2 FQGTGA. Trimming pared 4 bases from V and 7 bases from J, leaving 17 bases between. A remark on this clone: Antigen unknown.

Findings of the study overall: At baseline, just six or seven AZD1222 recipients tested seropositive. The repertoires were collected only after the peak T cell response. Spike-specific TCR breadth and depth grew following two AZD1222 doses. The span of vaccine-associated CD4 TCRs extended across spike, with dominance at 160-218 and 743-854.

Clones were sequenced by immunoSEQ multiplex PCR, and TCRdb holds only the in-frame ones, with some missing. The sample shows over 150,000 clones, about 90% of them seen only once. The chain has TRBV7-3 and TRBJ2-1; TRBD1 or TRBD2 may be the D gene (5 bases each). The clonotype was recovered from an adult in good health. Sequenced here: peripheral blood, sampled on day 0 of MenACWY control vaccination. Here the CDR3 DNA reads TGTGCCAGCAGCTGGGGACCGGGAACGATGAATGAGCAGTTCTTC. It codes for CASSWGPGTMNEQFF.